This is a list of T cell receptor beta chains from one sample in a study of T cell responses to AZD1222 COVID-19 vaccine. Generated by immunoSEQ multiplex PCR, the TCRdb table keeps only in-frame clones and is missing some. The sample lists some 130,000 clones; 87% were seen once. The sequenced sample was peripheral blood, obtained 28 days after the second AZD1222 dose. The origin of the receptors is an adult who received the AZD1222 COVID-19 vaccine. Both conserved end residues are part of each CDR3. A D gene is named only where the DNA matches it firmly. Expanded clones get a size class; other rows say once, few or many, or leave the size out.

J: TRBJ2-1; V: TRBV6-5; D: -; size: -; DNA: TGTGCCAGCAGGGTGTTGCGGGAAGACAATGAGCAGTTCTTC; CDR3: CASRVLREDNEQFF
J: TRBJ2-2; V: TRBV18; D: -; size: -; DNA: TGTGCCAGCTCACCAGGTCCGGGGACCGGGGAGCTGTTTTTT; CDR3: CASSPGPGTGELFF
J: TRBJ1-5; V: TRBV15; D: -; size: -; DNA: TGTGCCACCATCGGCCGGTGGGCTCAGCCCCAGCATTTT; CDR3: CATIGRWAQPQHF
J: TRBJ2-3; V: TRBV4-2; D: -; size: -; DNA: TGTGCCAGCAGCCGAGGGACAACCATAAGCACAGATACGCAGTATTTT; CDR3: CASSRGTTISTDTQYF
J: TRBJ1-4; V: TRBV7-9; D: -; size: -; DNA: TGTGCCAGCAGCTCTAGTCGTAGGCTTGAAGAAAAACTGTTTTTT; CDR3: CASSSSRRLEEKLFF
J: TRBJ1-5; V: TRBV28; D: TRBD1; size: -; DNA: TGTGCCAGCAGTAAGAACCGGGACAGGGGAATCCGCAATCAGCCCCAGCATTTT; CDR3: CASSKNRDRGIRNQPQHF
J: TRBJ2-3; V: TRBV4-1; D: TRBD2; size: few; DNA: TGCGCCAGCAGCCAAAGGGGACTAGCGGGGAACACAGATACGCAGTATTTT; CDR3: CASSQRGLAGNTDTQYF
J: TRBJ1-1; V: TRBV2; D: -; size: -; DNA: TGTGCCAGCAGTGTAACCGGGAACACTGAAGCTTTCTTT; CDR3: CASSVTGNTEAFF
J: TRBJ2-7; V: TRBV18; D: TRBD1; size: -; DNA: TGTGCCAGCTCTGGGACAGGGGCGACGGAGCAGTACTTC; CDR3: CASSGTGATEQYF
J: TRBJ1-2; V: TRBV6-5; D: TRBD1; size: -; DNA: TGTGCCAGCAGTTACTCTCGGACAGGGGGAGGCTATGGCTACACCTTC; CDR3: CASSYSRTGGGYGYTF
J: TRBJ1-1; V: TRBV6-2/TRBV6-3; D: -; size: -; DNA: TGTGCCAGCAGTTATCCGCAGGGAAGGACTGAAGCTTTCTTT; CDR3: CASSYPQGRTEAFF
J: TRBJ2-7; V: TRBV4-3; D: TRBD1; size: -; DNA: TGCGCCAGCAGCCAAGACCGGGACAGGTTATCCTACGAGCAGTACTTC; CDR3: CASSQDRDRLSYEQYF
J: TRBJ1-1; V: TRBV18; D: -; size: -; DNA: TGTGCCAGCTCAGGTACGGGGGGAAACACTGAAGCTTTCTTT; CDR3: CASSGTGGNTEAFF
J: TRBJ2-7; V: TRBV30; D: -; size: -; DNA: TGTGCCTGGCGGACCAGAGGGATTTACGAGCAGTACTTC; CDR3: CAWRTRGIYEQYF
J: TRBJ1-4; V: TRBV27; D: -; size: -; DNA: TGTGCCAGCAAGGGACGGACACACAATAATGAAAAACTGTTTTTT; CDR3: CASKGRTHNNEKLFF
J: TRBJ2-4; V: TRBV3-1/TRBV3-2; D: TRBD2; size: -; DNA: TGTGCCAGCAGCCCTTCCGCGGGGGGTCTAGCCAAAAACATTCAGTACTTC; CDR3: CASSPSAGGLAKNIQYF
J: TRBJ2-2; V: TRBV4-1; D: TRBD1; size: -; DNA: TGCGCCAGCAGCCAAGATCCCCAGGGGGCTCACACCGGGGAGCTGTTTTTT; CDR3: CASSQDPQGAHTGELFF
J: TRBJ1-4; V: TRBV7-9; D: TRBD1; size: once; DNA: TGTGCCAGCAGCTTAGGGGACAGGGCTAATGAAAAACTGTTTTTT; CDR3: CASSLGDRANEKLFF
J: TRBJ1-1; V: TRBV5-1; D: TRBD1; size: -; DNA: TGCGCCAGCAGCCCGGGACAGGTTTCCGAAGCTTTCTTT; CDR3: CASSPGQVSEAFF
J: TRBJ1-2; V: TRBV30; D: -; size: -; DNA: TGTGCCTGGAGCAGGCGCTATGGCTACACCTTC; CDR3: CAWSRRYGYTF
J: TRBJ2-7; V: TRBV19; D: TRBD1; size: -; DNA: TGTGCCAGTAGTAGAGACAGGGAATCCTACGAGCAGTACTTC; CDR3: CASSRDRESYEQYF
J: TRBJ2-3; V: TRBV7-9; D: TRBD1; size: -; DNA: TGTGCCAGCAGCTTCGGACAGGGGGCAGATACGCAGTATTTT; CDR3: CASSFGQGADTQYF
J: TRBJ2-1; V: TRBV7-3; D: TRBD2; size: -; DNA: TGTGCCAGCAGCTTCGCCCCCGGGACTAGAGAAGATGAGCAGTTCTTC; CDR3: CASSFAPGTREDEQFF
J: TRBJ1-2; V: TRBV5-1; D: -; size: -; DNA: TGCGCCAGCAGACAGTTCGAGACAGACTATGGCTACACCTTC; CDR3: CASRQFETDYGYTF
J: TRBJ1-1; V: TRBV5-1; D: -; size: -; DNA: TGCGCCAGCAGCCCGGGGGGCCTCACTGAAGCTTTCTTT; CDR3: CASSPGGLTEAFF
J: TRBJ2-1; V: TRBV29-1; D: TRBD2; size: -; DNA: TGCAGCGTTAGGACTAGCGGGGAAAGTGAGCAGTTCTTC; CDR3: CSVRTSGESEQFF
J: TRBJ1-2; V: TRBV21-1; D: -; size: -; DNA: TGTGCCAGCAGCAAGGGTAGAGGGGGGAACTATGGCTACACCTTC; CDR3: CASSKGRGGNYGYTF
J: TRBJ2-2; V: TRBV6-2/TRBV6-3; D: -; size: -; DNA: TGTGCCAGCAGCGGGAAGTCGCTTAGTACACCGGGGGAGCTGTTTTTT; CDR3: CASSGKSLSTPGELFF
J: TRBJ2-7; V: TRBV20-1; D: -; size: few; DNA: TGCAGTGCTAGAGGGTCCTACGAGCAGTACTTC; CDR3: CSARGSYEQYF
J: TRBJ2-7; V: TRBV7-9; D: -; size: -; DNA: TGTGCCAGCAGGGAGGCGGGACAGCCCTACGAGCAGTACTTC; CDR3: CASREAGQPYEQYF
J: TRBJ1-1; V: TRBV4-2; D: -; size: -; DNA: TGTGCCAGCAGCCAAGAAAACTCATGGAGGGCTGAAGCTTTCTTT; CDR3: CASSQENSWRAEAFF
J: TRBJ2-7; V: TRBV6-5; D: -; size: -; DNA: TGTGCCAGCAGTTACTCGGCCAGGGGTAGCTCCTACGAGCAGTACTTC; CDR3: CASSYSARGSSYEQYF
J: TRBJ2-3; V: TRBV20-1; D: -; size: -; DNA: TGCAGTGCTAGAGGCTATACGCAGTATTTT; CDR3: CSARGYTQYF
J: TRBJ1-2; V: TRBV7-9; D: -; size: -; DNA: TGTGCCAGCAGCTTTAACAGGGAAAACTATGGCTACACCTTC; CDR3: CASSFNRENYGYTF
J: TRBJ1-2; V: TRBV4-1; D: -; size: -; DNA: TGCGCCAGCAGCCAAGGGCAGGGGATTAACTATGGCTACACCTTC; CDR3: CASSQGQGINYGYTF
J: TRBJ2-5; V: TRBV24-1; D: -; size: -; DNA: TGTGCCACCAGGCCGGCAGGGAGAGAGACCCAGTACTTC; CDR3: CATRPAGRETQYF
J: TRBJ1-2; V: TRBV4-2; D: -; size: -; DNA: TGTGCCAGCAGCCAAACCCCCGGGAGTGACTATGGCTACACCTTC; CDR3: CASSQTPGSDYGYTF
J: TRBJ1-2; V: TRBV9; D: -; size: -; DNA: TGTGCCAGCAGCACCACCCACATCTATGGCTACACCTTC; CDR3: CASSTTHIYGYTF
J: TRBJ1-5; V: TRBV27; D: TRBD1; size: -; DNA: TGTGCCAGCAGTGCAACAGGGGAGAGCAATCAGCCCCAGCATTTT; CDR3: CASSATGESNQPQHF
J: TRBJ1-2; V: TRBV6-2/TRBV6-3; D: -; size: -; DNA: TGTGCCAGCAGCCGTGGTGCCGAGACGACCTTC; CDR3: CASSRGAETTF
J: TRBJ1-2; V: TRBV11-2; D: -; size: -; DNA: TGTGCCAGCAGCCCGTTGGGCAGGGGCTTCGGCTACACCTTC; CDR3: CASSPLGRGFGYTF